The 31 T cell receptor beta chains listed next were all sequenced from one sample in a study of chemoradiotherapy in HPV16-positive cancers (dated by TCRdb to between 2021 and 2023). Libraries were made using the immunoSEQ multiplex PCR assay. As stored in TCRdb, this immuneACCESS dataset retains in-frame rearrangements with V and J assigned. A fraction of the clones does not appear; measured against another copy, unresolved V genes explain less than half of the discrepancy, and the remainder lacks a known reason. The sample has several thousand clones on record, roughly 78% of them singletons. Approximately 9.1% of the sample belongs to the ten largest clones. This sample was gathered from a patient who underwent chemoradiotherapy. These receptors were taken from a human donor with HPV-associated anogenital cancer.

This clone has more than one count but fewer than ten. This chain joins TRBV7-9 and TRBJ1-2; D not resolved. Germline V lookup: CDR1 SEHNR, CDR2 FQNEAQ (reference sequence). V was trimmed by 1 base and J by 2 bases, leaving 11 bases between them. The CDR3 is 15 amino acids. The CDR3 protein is CASSLGTDSNYGYTF. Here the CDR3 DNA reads TGTGCCAGCAGCTTAGGGACCGATTCGAACTATGGCTACACCTTC. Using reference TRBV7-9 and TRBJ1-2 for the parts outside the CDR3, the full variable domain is DTGVSQNPRHKITKRGQNVTFRCDPISEHNRLYWYRQTLGQGPEFLTYFQNEAQLEKSRLLSDRFSAERPKGSFSTLEIQRTEQGDSAMYLCASSLGTDSNYGYTFGSGTRLTVV.

Here the CDR3 DNA reads TGTGCCAGCATCCAACAGGGTATGAGGGAAAAACTGTTTTTT. It encodes CASIQQGMREKLFF. The chain uses TRBV28 and TRBJ1-4; perhaps TRBD1 as D (6 bases). Trimming left V 7 bases short and J 8 bases short, with 17 bases between. CDR3 length equals 14 residues. Per germline, CDR1 MDHEN and CDR2 SYDVKM.

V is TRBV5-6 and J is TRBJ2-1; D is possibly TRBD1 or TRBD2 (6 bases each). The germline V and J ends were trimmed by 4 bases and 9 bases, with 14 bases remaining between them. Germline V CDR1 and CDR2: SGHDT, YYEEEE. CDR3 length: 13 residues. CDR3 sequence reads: CASSRGRGPEQFF. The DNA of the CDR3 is TGTGCCAGCAGCAGAGGTCGGGGGCCTGAGCAGTTCTTC.

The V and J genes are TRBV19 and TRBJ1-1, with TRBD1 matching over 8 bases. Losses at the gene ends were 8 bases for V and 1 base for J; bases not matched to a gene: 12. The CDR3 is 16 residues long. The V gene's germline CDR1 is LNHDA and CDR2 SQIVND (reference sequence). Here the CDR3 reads CASGRGRGPRNTEAFF. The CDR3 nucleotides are TGTGCCAGTGGTAGGGGCAGGGGGCCCAGGAACACTGAAGCTTTCTTT.

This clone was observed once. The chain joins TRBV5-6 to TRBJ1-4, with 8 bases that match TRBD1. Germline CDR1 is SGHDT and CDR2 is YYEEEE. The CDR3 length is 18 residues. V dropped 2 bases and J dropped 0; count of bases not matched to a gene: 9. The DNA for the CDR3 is TGTGCCAGCAGCTTAACCGGGACAGGCAATCCAACTAATGAAAAACTGTTTTTT. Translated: CASSLTGTGNPTNEKLFF.

CDR3 residues: CASSPRTSGGASEQFF. Written as DNA, the CDR3 is TGTGCCAGCAGCCCCAGGACTAGCGGGGGGGCCAGTGAGCAGTTCTTC. The V gene is TRBV7-8, the J gene TRBJ2-1, with 15 bases fitting TRBD2. This CDR3 spans 16 amino acids. Germline CDR1 and CDR2: SGHVS and FQNEAQ. The J segment lost 9 bases and the V segment lost 5 bases, leaving 8 bases of the junction unmatched.

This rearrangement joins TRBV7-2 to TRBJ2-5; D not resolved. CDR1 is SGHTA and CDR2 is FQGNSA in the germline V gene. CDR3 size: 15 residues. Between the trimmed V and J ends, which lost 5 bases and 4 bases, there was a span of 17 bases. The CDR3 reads CASSPSIPPSETQYF. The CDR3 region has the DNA TGTGCCAGCAGCCCCAGTATTCCCCCCTCAGAGACCCAGTACTTC.

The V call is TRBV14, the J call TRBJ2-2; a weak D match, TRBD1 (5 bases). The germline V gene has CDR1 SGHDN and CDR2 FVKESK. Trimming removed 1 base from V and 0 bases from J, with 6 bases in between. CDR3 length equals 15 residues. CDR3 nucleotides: TGTGCCAGCAGCCAAGGACAGACGAACACCGGGGAGCTGTTTTTT. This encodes CASSQGQTNTGELFF. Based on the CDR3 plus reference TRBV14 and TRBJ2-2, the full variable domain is EAGVTQFPSHSVIEKGQTVTLRCDPISGHDNLYWYRRVMGKEIKFLLHFVKESKQDESGMPNNRFLAERTGGTYSTLKVQPAELEDSGVYFCASSQGQTNTGELFFGEGSRLTVL.

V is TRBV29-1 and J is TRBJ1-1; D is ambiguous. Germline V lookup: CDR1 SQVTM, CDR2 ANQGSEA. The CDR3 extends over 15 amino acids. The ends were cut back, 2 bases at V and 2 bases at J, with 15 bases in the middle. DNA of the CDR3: TGCAGCGTTGAATACGCGTTTACAGATAACACTGAAGCTTTCTTT. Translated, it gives CSVEYAFTDNTEAFF.

The CDR3 here is CASSPRPAGDTGELFF. The CDR3 DNA is TGTGCCAGCTCACCTCGGCCCGCGGGGGACACCGGGGAGCTGTTTTTT. The chain joins TRBV18 to TRBJ2-2; 7 nucleotides match TRBD2. Trimming took 3 bases from V and 3 from J; bases not matched to a gene: 7. Per germline, CDR1 KGHSH and CDR2 LQKENI. CDR3 size: 16 residues.

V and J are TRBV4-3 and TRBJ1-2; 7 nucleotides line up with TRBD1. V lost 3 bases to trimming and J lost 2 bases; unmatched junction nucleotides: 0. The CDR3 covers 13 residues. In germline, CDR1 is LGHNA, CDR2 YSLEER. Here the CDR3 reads CASSQGQNYGYTF. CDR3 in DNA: TGCGCCAGCAGCCAGGGACAGAACTATGGCTACACCTTC.

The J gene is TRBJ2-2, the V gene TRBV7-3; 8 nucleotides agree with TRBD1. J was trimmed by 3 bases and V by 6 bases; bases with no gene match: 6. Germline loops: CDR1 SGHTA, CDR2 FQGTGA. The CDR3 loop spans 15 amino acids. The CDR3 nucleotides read TGTGCCAGCAGTCTGTACAGGGGGGACACCGGGGAGCTGTTTTTT. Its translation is CASSLYRGDTGELFF.

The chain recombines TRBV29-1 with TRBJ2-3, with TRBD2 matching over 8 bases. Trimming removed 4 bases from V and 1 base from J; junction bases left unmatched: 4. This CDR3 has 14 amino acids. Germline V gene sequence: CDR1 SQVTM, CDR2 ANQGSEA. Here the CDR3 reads CSVAGRGGTDTQYF. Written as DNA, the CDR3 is TGCAGCGTTGCCGGGAGGGGTGGCACAGATACGCAGTATTTT.

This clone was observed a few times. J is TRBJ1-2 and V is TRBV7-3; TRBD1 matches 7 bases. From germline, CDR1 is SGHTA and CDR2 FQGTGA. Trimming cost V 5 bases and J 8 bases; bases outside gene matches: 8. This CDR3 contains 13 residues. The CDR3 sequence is CASSPKTGLGYTF. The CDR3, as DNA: TGTGCCAGCAGCCCCAAGACAGGGCTGGGCTACACCTTC.

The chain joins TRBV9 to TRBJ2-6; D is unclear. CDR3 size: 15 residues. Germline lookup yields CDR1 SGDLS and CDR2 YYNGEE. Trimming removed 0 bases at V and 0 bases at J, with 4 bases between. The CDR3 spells CASSVDSSGANVLTF. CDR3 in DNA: TGTGCCAGCAGCGTAGACAGCTCTGGGGCCAACGTCCTGACTTTC.

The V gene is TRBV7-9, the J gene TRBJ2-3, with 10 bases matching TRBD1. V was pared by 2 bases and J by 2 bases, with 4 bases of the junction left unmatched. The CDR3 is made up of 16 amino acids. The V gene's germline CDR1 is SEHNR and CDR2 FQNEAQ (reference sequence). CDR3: CASSLTGQGFTDTQYF. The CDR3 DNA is TGTGCCAGCAGCTTAACGGGACAGGGGTTCACAGATACGCAGTATTTT.

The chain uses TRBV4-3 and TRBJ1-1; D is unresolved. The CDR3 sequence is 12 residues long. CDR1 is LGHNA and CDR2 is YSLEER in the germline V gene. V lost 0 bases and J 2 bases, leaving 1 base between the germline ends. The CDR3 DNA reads TGCGCCAGCAGCCAAGAAAACACTGAAGCTTTCTTT. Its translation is CASSQENTEAFF.

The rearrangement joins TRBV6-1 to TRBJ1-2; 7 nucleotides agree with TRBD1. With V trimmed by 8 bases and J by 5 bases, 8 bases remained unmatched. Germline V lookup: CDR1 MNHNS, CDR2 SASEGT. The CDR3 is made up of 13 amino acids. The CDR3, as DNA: TGTGCCAGCGGCCGGACAGGAATTTATGGCTACACCTTC. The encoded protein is CASGRTGIYGYTF.

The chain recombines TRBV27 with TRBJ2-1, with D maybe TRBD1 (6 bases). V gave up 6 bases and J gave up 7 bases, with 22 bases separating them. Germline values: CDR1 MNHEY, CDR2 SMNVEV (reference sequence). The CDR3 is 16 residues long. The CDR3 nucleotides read TGTGCCAGCAGGGTCGGGGCGACAGGATGGGTGAATGAGCAGTTCTTC. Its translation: CASRVGATGWVNEQFF.

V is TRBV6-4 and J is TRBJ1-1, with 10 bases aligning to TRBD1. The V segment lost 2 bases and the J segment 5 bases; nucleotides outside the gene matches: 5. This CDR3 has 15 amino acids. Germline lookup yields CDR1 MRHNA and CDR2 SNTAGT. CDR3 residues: CASSDKTGGRTEAFF. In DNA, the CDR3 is TGTGCCAGCAGTGACAAGACAGGGGGCCGAACTGAAGCTTTCTTT.

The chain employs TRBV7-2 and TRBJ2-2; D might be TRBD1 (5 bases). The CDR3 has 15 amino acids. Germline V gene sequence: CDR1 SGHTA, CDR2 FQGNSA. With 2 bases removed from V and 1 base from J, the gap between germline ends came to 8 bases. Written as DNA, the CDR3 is TGTGCCAGCAGCTTAACCGGACAGAACACCGGGGAGCTGTTTTTT. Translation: CASSLTGQNTGELFF.

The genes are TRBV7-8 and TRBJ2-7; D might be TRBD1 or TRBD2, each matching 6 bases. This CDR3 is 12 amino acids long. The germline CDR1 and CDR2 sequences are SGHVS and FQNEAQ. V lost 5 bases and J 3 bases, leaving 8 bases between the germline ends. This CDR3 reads CASSRGDYEQYF. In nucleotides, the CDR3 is TGTGCCAGCAGCAGGGGGGACTACGAGCAGTACTTC.

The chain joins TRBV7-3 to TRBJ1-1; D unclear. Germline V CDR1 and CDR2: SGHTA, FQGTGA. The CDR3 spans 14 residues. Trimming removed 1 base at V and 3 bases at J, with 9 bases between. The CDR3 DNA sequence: TGTGCCAGCAGCTTAATTAATGGGGACACTGAAGCTTTCTTT. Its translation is CASSLINGDTEAFF.

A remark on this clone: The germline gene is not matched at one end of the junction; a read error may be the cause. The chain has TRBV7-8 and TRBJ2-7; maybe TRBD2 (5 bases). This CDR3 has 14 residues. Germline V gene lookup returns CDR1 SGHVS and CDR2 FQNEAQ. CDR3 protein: CASSPPPSSNEQYF. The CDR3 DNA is TGTGCCAGCAGCCCTCCCCCTAGCTCCAACGAGCAGTACTTC.

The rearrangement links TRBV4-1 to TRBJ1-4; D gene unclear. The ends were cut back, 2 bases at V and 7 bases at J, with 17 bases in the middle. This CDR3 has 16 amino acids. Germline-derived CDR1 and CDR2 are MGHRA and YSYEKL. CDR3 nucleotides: TGCGCCAGCAGCCAACGATCGTCGGCCGGTGGTGAAAAACTGTTTTTT. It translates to CASSQRSSAGGEKLFF.

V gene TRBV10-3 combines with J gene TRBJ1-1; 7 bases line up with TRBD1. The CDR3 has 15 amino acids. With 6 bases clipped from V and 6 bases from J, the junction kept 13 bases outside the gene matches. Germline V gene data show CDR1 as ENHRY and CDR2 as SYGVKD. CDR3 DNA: TGTGCCATCAGACCGAAGGGGGCAGGGCCGGCTGAAGCTTTCTTT. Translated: CAIRPKGAGPAEAFF.

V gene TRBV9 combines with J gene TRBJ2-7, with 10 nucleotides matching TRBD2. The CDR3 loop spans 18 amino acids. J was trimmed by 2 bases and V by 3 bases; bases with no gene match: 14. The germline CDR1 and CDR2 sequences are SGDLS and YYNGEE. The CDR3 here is CASSAGFSSGGRPYEQYF. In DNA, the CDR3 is TGTGCCAGCAGCGCTGGCTTTTCTAGCGGGGGACGACCCTACGAGCAGTACTTC.

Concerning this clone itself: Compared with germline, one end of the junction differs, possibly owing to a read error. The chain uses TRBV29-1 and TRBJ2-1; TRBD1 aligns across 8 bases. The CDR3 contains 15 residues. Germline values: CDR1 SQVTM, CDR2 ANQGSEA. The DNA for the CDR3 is TGCAGCGCCGTAGGGACAGGTCCGGCCTACAATGAGCATTTCTTC. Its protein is CSAVGTGPAYNEHFF.

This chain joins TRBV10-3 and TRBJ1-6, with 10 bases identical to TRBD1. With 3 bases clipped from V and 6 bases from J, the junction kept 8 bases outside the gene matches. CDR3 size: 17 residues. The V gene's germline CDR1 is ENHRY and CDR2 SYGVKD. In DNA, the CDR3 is TGTGCCATCAGTGAAAGACAGGGGGCTAGTTCTAATTCACCCCTCCACTTT. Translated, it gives CAISERQGASSNSPLHF.

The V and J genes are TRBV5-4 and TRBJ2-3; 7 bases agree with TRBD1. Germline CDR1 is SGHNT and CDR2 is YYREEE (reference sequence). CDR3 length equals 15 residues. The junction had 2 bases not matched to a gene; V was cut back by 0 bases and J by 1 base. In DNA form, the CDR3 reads TGTGCCAGCAGCTTGGGAACAGGGGGCACAGATACGCAGTATTTT. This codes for CASSLGTGGTDTQYF.

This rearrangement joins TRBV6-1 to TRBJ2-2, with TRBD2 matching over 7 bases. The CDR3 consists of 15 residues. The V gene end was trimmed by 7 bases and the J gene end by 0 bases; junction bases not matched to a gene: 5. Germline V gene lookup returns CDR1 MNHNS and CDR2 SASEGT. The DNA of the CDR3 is TGTGCCAGCATTTGGCGGGGGACGAACACCGGGGAGCTGTTTTTT. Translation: CASIWRGTNTGELFF.